The 8 T cell receptor beta chains listed next were all sequenced from one sample in a study of T cell responses to AZD1222 COVID-19 vaccine. The repertoire was sequenced with immunoSEQ multiplex PCR; TCRdb's copy has only in-frame clones and lacks some. The sample data list more than 110,000 clones. Sequencing was done on a sample of peripheral blood. Source of these receptors: an adult in good health.

V is TRBV4-3 and J is TRBJ1-2; no clear D gene. The CDR3 loop spans 16 amino acids. Looked up from germline, CDR1 is LGHNA and CDR2 is YSLEER. The V end was cut by 0 bases, the J end by 1 base, with 12 bases between. The CDR3 sequence: CASSQDITNFNYGYTF. CDR3 coding DNA: TGCGCCAGCAGCCAAGATATCACAAACTTTAACTATGGCTACACCTTC.

This chain joins TRBV4-2 and TRBJ1-5; possible D gene TRBD1, 6 bases. CDR1 and CDR2 (germline): LGHNA, YNFKEQ. Trimming left V 4 bases short and J 5 bases short, with 18 bases between. CDR3 size: 16 residues. The CDR3 region is CASSPTRGQGDQPQHF. Written as DNA, the CDR3 is TGTGCCAGCAGCCCCACTCGGGGGCAGGGAGATCAGCCCCAGCATTTT.

This chain uses TRBV9 with TRBJ2-2; D might be TRBD1 (5 bases). Germline CDR1 and CDR2: SGDLS and YYNGEE. The CDR3 runs to 14 residues. V lost 3 bases to trimming and J lost 4 bases, with 10 bases between them. CDR3: CASSGGPSTGELFF. The CDR3 nucleotides read TGTGCCAGCAGCGGGGGCCCGTCCACCGGGGAGCTGTTTTTT.

The V gene is TRBV7-9, the J gene TRBJ2-1; D tentatively fits TRBD1 or TRBD2 (5 bases each). Trimming removed 0 bases from V and 15 bases from J, with 18 bases in between. This CDR3 is 14 amino acids long. CDR1 and CDR2 from the germline V gene are SEHNR and FQNEAQ (reference sequence). The CDR3 DNA sequence: TGTGCCAGCAGCTTAGCCGGGACGGCCAACGGATGGTTCTTC. It translates to CASSLAGTANGWFF.

The chain uses TRBV30 and TRBJ1-5; D may be TRBD1 (6 bases). The CDR3 sequence is 13 residues long. V dropped 1 base and J dropped 5 bases, with 9 bases sitting between them. Germline-derived CDR1 and CDR2 are GTSNPN and SVGIG (reference sequence). The CDR3 spells CAWSAGADQPQHF. CDR3 DNA: TGTGCCTGGAGTGCAGGGGCGGATCAGCCCCAGCATTTT.

This chain joins TRBV7-2 and TRBJ1-4, with D possibly matching TRBD1 (6 bases). Germline values: CDR1 SGHTA, CDR2 FQGNSA. This CDR3 contains 15 residues. V was pared by 1 base and J by 5 bases, with 11 bases between. CDR3 sequence (DNA): TGTGCCAGCAGCTTAGTGGCAGGGGAAAATGAAAAACTGTTTTTT. It translates to CASSLVAGENEKLFF.

The chain has TRBV5-1 and TRBJ1-5; D is uncertain. The CDR3 sequence is 15 residues long. Germline V CDR1 and CDR2: SGHRS, YFSETQ. V lost 5 bases to trimming and J lost 0 bases, with 12 bases between them. In DNA form, the CDR3 reads TGCGCCAGCAGACCGGGCCCGTATAGCAATCAGCCCCAGCATTTT. Protein sequence: CASRPGPYSNQPQHF.

The chain carries TRBV19 and TRBJ2-3; TRBD2 matches at 11 bases. V shed 4 bases, J shed 1 base, and the junction held 10 bases outside the gene matches. This CDR3 is built from 18 residues. Germline V gives CDR1 LNHDA, CDR2 SQIVND (reference sequence). In DNA form, the CDR3 reads TGTGCCAGTAGTACACTAGCGGGGGACCTACTCCGCACAGATACGCAGTATTTT. Its translation: CASSTLAGDLLRTDTQYF. Looking up the rest from reference TRBV19 and TRBJ2-3 gives the full variable domain: DGGITQSPKYLFRKEGQNVTLSCEQNLNHDAMYWYRQDPGQGLRLIYYSQIVNDFQKGDIAEGYSVSREKKESFPLTVTSAQKNPTAFYLCASSTLAGDLLRTDTQYFGPGTRLTVL.